This TCR beta chain is from a study of cytomegalovirus exposure and HLA in healthy donors. V was clipped by 3 bases and J by 4 bases, with 3 bases between them. From germline, CDR1 is WNHNN and CDR2 SYGVQD (reference sequence). The CDR3 is 11 amino acids. As concerns this clone: Its antigen is currently unknown.

The primer mix had 60 Vbeta and 13 Jbeta primers. Clones were read by immunoSEQ multiplex PCR, and TCRdb kept only the in-frame ones, dropping some. The sample contains around 100,000 clones, roughly 70% of which appear only once. The study, taken as a whole, reports: Per a later analysis, 15,000 to 20,000 TCR beta sequences showed association with HLA alleles at 0.05 false discovery rate.

The chain couples TRBV10-1 to TRBJ1-2; D remains ambiguous. This sequence originates from a man aged 18 to 29 in good health and CMV-seropositive. Sequencing was done on a sample of PBMCs. The chain's CDR3 is CASSDSYGYTF. In nucleotides, the CDR3 is TGCGCCAGCAGTGACAGCTATGGCTACACCTTC.